Listed below are T cell receptor beta chains from one sample, sequenced in a study of T cell responses to AZD1222 COVID-19 vaccine. Method: immunoSEQ multiplex PCR; TCRdb's copy keeps in-frame clones and lacks some. The sample holds 100,000 to 130,000 clones; about 89% are singletons and the top ten take roughly 6%. Sequencing was performed on peripheral blood, taken 28 days after the second AZD1222 dose. All receptors come from an adult who received the AZD1222 COVID-19 vaccine. CDR3s include the opening cysteine and the closing phenylalanine or tryptophan. The order of the fields is J gene, V gene, D gene, CDR3 protein, CDR3 DNA. D genes are given only for firm matches.

j_call: TRBJ2-7; v_call: TRBV7-2; d_call: .; cdr3_aa: CASSLERGAPYEQYF; cdr3_nt: TGTGCCAGCAGCTTAGAACGGGGGGCACCCTACGAGCAGTACTTC
j_call: TRBJ2-7; v_call: TRBV6-1; d_call: .; cdr3_aa: CASSEMGGGYF; cdr3_nt: TGTGCCAGCAGTGAGATGGGTGGGGGGTACTTC
j_call: TRBJ2-7; v_call: TRBV30; d_call: TRBD1; cdr3_aa: CAWSGQGTRRSGKAYEQYF; cdr3_nt: TGTGCCTGGAGTGGACAGGGGACCCGAAGAAGTGGGAAAGCCTACGAGCAGTACTTC
j_call: TRBJ2-7; v_call: TRBV6-5; d_call: TRBD1; cdr3_aa: CASRAGTGAPYEQYF; cdr3_nt: TGTGCCAGCAGAGCCGGGACAGGGGCCCCATACGAGCAGTACTTC
j_call: TRBJ1-5; v_call: TRBV14; d_call: .; cdr3_aa: CASSRLGEQEDQPQHF; cdr3_nt: TGTGCCAGCAGCCGCTTGGGGGAACAGGAGGATCAGCCCCAGCATTTT
j_call: TRBJ2-7; v_call: TRBV5-1; d_call: .; cdr3_aa: CASSLEGGYEQYF; cdr3_nt: TGCGCCAGCAGCTTAGAAGGGGGCTACGAGCAGTACTTC
j_call: TRBJ1-2; v_call: TRBV19; d_call: .; cdr3_aa: CASSYRVYGYTF; cdr3_nt: TGTGCCAGTAGTTACAGGGTCTATGGCTACACCTTC
j_call: TRBJ2-5; v_call: TRBV4-1; d_call: .; cdr3_aa: CASSLPGGSHYF; cdr3_nt: TGCGCCAGCAGCCTCCCTGGAGGGTCCCACTACTTC
j_call: TRBJ1-1; v_call: TRBV4-2; d_call: .; cdr3_aa: CASSQGGTNTEAFF; cdr3_nt: TGTGCCAGCAGCCAAGGAGGAACGAACACTGAAGCTTTCTTT
j_call: TRBJ1-3; v_call: TRBV5-1; d_call: TRBD1; cdr3_aa: CASSQGQGDGNTIYF; cdr3_nt: TGCGCCAGCAGCCAGGGACAGGGGGATGGAAACACCATATATTTT
j_call: TRBJ2-3; v_call: TRBV7-6; d_call: .; cdr3_aa: CASSFDPGSTDTQYF; cdr3_nt: TGTGCCAGCAGCTTTGATCCGGGGAGCACAGATACGCAGTATTTT
j_call: TRBJ2-7; v_call: TRBV6-1; d_call: TRBD2; cdr3_aa: CASSESSGGYEYEQYF; cdr3_nt: TGTGCCAGCAGTGAATCTAGCGGGGGGTATGAGTACGAGCAGTACTTC
j_call: TRBJ1-4; v_call: TRBV28; d_call: .; cdr3_aa: CASSLGGAQTNEKLFF; cdr3_nt: TGTGCCAGCAGTTTAGGGGGGGCTCAAACTAATGAAAAACTGTTTTTT
j_call: TRBJ2-7; v_call: TRBV28; d_call: TRBD1; cdr3_aa: CASPGTGDLYEQYF; cdr3_nt: TGTGCCAGCCCCGGGACAGGGGATCTGTACGAGCAGTACTTC
j_call: TRBJ1-5; v_call: TRBV4-1; d_call: .; cdr3_aa: CASSQGESDSNQPQHF; cdr3_nt: TGCGCCAGCAGCCAAGGGGAAAGTGATAGCAATCAGCCCCAGCATTTT
j_call: TRBJ1-4; v_call: TRBV24-1; d_call: .; cdr3_aa: CATSDPLGGADEKLFF; cdr3_nt: TGTGCCACCAGTGACCCCCTGGGGGGAGCTGATGAAAAACTGTTTTTT
j_call: TRBJ1-4; v_call: TRBV27; d_call: TRBD1; cdr3_aa: CASSSGTANEKLFF; cdr3_nt: TGTGCCAGCAGTTCCGGGACAGCTAATGAAAAACTGTTTTTT
j_call: TRBJ2-3; v_call: TRBV4-3; d_call: .; cdr3_aa: CASSQDGPGRPTDTQYF; cdr3_nt: TGCGCCAGCAGCCAAGATGGGCCAGGCCGTCCCACAGATACGCAGTATTTT
j_call: TRBJ2-2; v_call: TRBV30; d_call: TRBD2; cdr3_aa: CAWRSRGGPRSGELFF; cdr3_nt: TGTGCCTGGAGGAGTCGGGGAGGGCCTCGAAGCGGGGAGCTGTTTTTT
j_call: TRBJ2-7; v_call: TRBV7-6; d_call: TRBD2; cdr3_aa: CASSPLSSGAYEQYF; cdr3_nt: TGTGCCAGCAGCCCCCTTTCAAGCGGGGCTTACGAGCAGTACTTC
j_call: TRBJ1-6; v_call: TRBV6-4; d_call: .; cdr3_aa: CASSPQDNSPLHF; cdr3_nt: TGTGCCAGCAGTCCGCAGGATAATTCACCCCTCCACTTT
j_call: TRBJ2-1; v_call: TRBV10-1; d_call: TRBD2; cdr3_aa: CASGERESYNEQFF; cdr3_nt: TGCGCCAGCGGCGAGCGGGAATCCTACAATGAGCAGTTCTTC